Below, 28 T cell receptor beta chains from the same sample are listed, as sequenced in a study of PD-1 blockade in classical Hodgkin lymphoma. Profiling relied on immunoSEQ multiplex PCR, and the TCRdb table lists in-frame clones only, not all of them. The sample yields about 61,000 clones, about 85% seen once. The time point here: cycle 4 day 1 (C4D1), after more than five weeks of nivolumab. Every patient relapsed after autologous stem cell transplantation, and brentuximab vedotin exposure varied. The sequencing used peripheral blood mononuclear cells (PBMCs), collected before the fourth cycle of nivolumab. The source is a human donor with classical Hodgkin lymphoma.

The chain uses TRBV5-1 and TRBJ2-3, with 8 bases that match TRBD1. Per the germline V gene, CDR1 is SGHRS and CDR2 is YFSETQ. The CDR3 contains 15 residues. The junction had 9 bases not matched to a gene; V was cut back by 4 bases and J by 5 bases. The CDR3 loop is CASSVPGGPGDTQYF. The CDR3 DNA reads as TGCGCCAGCAGCGTCCCAGGGGGCCCAGGAGATACGCAGTATTTT.

The V and J genes are TRBV5-1 and TRBJ1-2; TRBD1 matches 7 bases. V was pared by 2 bases and J by 5 bases, with 6 bases of the junction left unmatched. Germline V gene lookup returns CDR1 SGHRS and CDR2 YFSETQ. CDR3 length: 14 amino acids. Here the CDR3 reads CASSFDRVGYGYTF. CDR3 bases: TGCGCCAGCAGCTTTGACAGGGTGGGTTATGGCTACACCTTC.

V usage is TRBV6-5 and J usage is TRBJ1-5; D gene ambiguous. The CDR3 runs 13 residues. Trimming removed 7 bases from V and 3 bases from J, with 10 bases in between. Per the germline V gene, CDR1 is MNHEY and CDR2 is SVGAGI. In nucleotides, the CDR3 is TGTGCCAGCAAAATAACGGACAATCAGCCCCAGCATTTT. Amino acid sequence: CASKITDNQPQHF.

J is TRBJ2-7 and V is TRBV9; D unclear. CDR1 SGDLS and CDR2 YYNGEE come from the germline V gene. Trimming removed 0 bases at V and 6 bases at J, with 10 bases between. The CDR3 has 13 residues. The CDR3 region has the DNA TGTGCCAGCAGCGTAGAATCGTTTGCCGAGCAGTACTTC. It encodes CASSVESFAEQYF.

This chain connects TRBV5-1 to TRBJ1-4, with D hard to call. The CDR3 covers 13 residues. Trimming took 4 bases from V and 5 from J, leaving 9 bases between them. The germline CDR1 and CDR2 sequences are SGHRS and YFSETQ. The CDR3 nucleotides are TGCGCCAGCAGCCAGTCCGGGAATGAAAAACTGTTTTTT. Amino acids: CASSQSGNEKLFF. Complete variable domain (other parts from reference TRBV5-1 and TRBJ1-4): KAGVTQTPRYLIKTRGQQVTLSCSPISGHRSVSWYQQTPGQGLQFLFEYFSETQRNKGNFPGRFSGRQFSNSRSEMNVSTLELGDSALYLCASSQSGNEKLFFGSGTQLSVL.

This chain uses TRBV5-8 with TRBJ2-5, with 8 bases that match TRBD1. The CDR3 runs 15 residues. With V trimmed by 1 base and J by 4 bases, 6 bases remained unmatched. The germline CDR1 and CDR2 sequences are SGHTS and YDEGEE. The DNA of the CDR3 is TGTGCCAGCAGCTTGCAGGGGGCTCTAGCAGAGACCCAGTACTTC. Its protein is CASSLQGALAETQYF.

The chain combines TRBV5-1 with TRBJ1-1; D gene ambiguous. This CDR3 spans 15 amino acids. Germline V CDR1 and CDR2: SGHRS, YFSETQ. The V end lost 1 base, the J end lost 1 base, and 11 bases lay between the germline ends. In DNA, the CDR3 is TGCGCCAGCAGCTTGTTTCGGATAGAGAACACTGAAGCTTTCTTT. Protein sequence: CASSLFRIENTEAFF.

CDR3 region: CASSQTSNTEAFF. The DNA of the CDR3 is TGCGCCAGCAGTCAGACATCGAACACTGAAGCTTTCTTT. V is TRBV5-1 and J is TRBJ1-1; D uncertain. Germline CDR1 reads SGHRS; CDR2 reads YFSETQ. The CDR3 is 13 residues long. V dropped 5 bases and J dropped 1 base, with 9 bases sitting between them.

This chain links TRBV5-1 with TRBJ2-2, with TRBD2 identical over 8 bases. Germline V gene sequence: CDR1 SGHRS, CDR2 YFSETQ. The length of the CDR3 is 15 residues. V lost 4 bases, J lost 2 bases, and 4 bases stayed unmatched. Here the CDR3 DNA reads TGCGCCAGCAGCGCGGGACTAGAAAACACCGGGGAGCTGTTTTTT. Translating gives CASSAGLENTGELFF.

In its sample, this clone was seen once. The V gene is TRBV11-3, the J gene TRBJ2-5, with 7 bases that match TRBD2. Germline loops: CDR1 SGHNT, CDR2 YENEEA. With V trimmed by 1 base and J by 5 bases, 16 bases remained unmatched. The CDR3 has 18 residues. The CDR3 region is CASSLGLFAGVPGETQYF. The CDR3 DNA is TGTGCCAGCAGCTTAGGCTTATTTGCGGGGGTTCCCGGGGAGACCCAGTACTTC.

V and J are TRBV7-9 and TRBJ2-3, with D possibly matching TRBD2 (7 bases). The V gene's germline CDR1 is SEHNR and CDR2 FQNEAQ (reference sequence). Trimming cost V 5 bases and J 1 base, with 19 bases left between them. This CDR3 comprises 17 residues. The CDR3 nucleotides read TGTGCCAGCAGCCCTTTGGCGGGGGCTGTGGGCACAGATACGCAGTATTTT. As protein: CASSPLAGAVGTDTQYF.

The rearrangement joins TRBV5-1 to TRBJ2-5, with a possible D match to TRBD2 (5 bases). Germline loops: CDR1 SGHRS, CDR2 YFSETQ. The CDR3 is 9 residues long. Between the trimmed V and J ends, which lost 10 bases and 5 bases, there was a span of 6 bases. The CDR3 region is CAAGETQYF. The CDR3 DNA reads TGCGCCGCGGGTGAGACCCAGTACTTC.

The chain joins TRBV5-1 to TRBJ2-7, with D hard to call. In germline, CDR1 is SGHRS, CDR2 YFSETQ. Trimming removed 5 bases at V and 4 bases at J, with 16 bases between. The CDR3 length is 14 residues. This chain's CDR3 is CASRSEAHSYEQYF. CDR3 nucleotides: TGCGCCAGCAGGTCCGAGGCCCACTCTTACGAGCAGTACTTC.

V gene TRBV6-5 combines with J gene TRBJ1-2; D perhaps matches TRBD1 (6 bases). This CDR3 spans 15 amino acids. CDR1 is MNHEY, CDR2 SVGAGI, per germline. V lost 7 bases and J lost 4, with 19 bases in between. CDR3 bases: TGTGCCAGCACCCAGAGGGGGTTAGTGGGCTATGGCTACACCTTC. It translates to CASTQRGLVGYGYTF.

The chain employs TRBV7-6 and TRBJ1-5; maybe TRBD1 (5 bases). CDR1 is SGHVS and CDR2 is FNYEAQ in the germline V gene. The CDR3 consists of 15 residues. Trimming took 2 bases from V and 6 from J, leaving 14 bases between them. CDR3 in DNA: TGTGCCAGCAGCTTACGGTCCTCGGGGGGTCAGCCCCAGCATTTT. Its translation: CASSLRSSGGQPQHF.

The rearrangement joins TRBV2 to TRBJ1-2; possibly TRBD1 for D (6 bases). The V gene's germline CDR1 is SNHLY and CDR2 FYNNEI. V gave up 2 bases and J gave up 1 base, with 11 bases separating them. The CDR3 loop spans 15 amino acids. The CDR3 loop reads CASSELGQFNYGYTF. The CDR3 DNA reads as TGTGCCAGCAGTGAATTAGGACAGTTTAACTATGGCTACACCTTC.

The J gene is TRBJ2-5, the V gene TRBV6-1; D call uncertain. CDR3 size: 12 residues. V lost 3 bases and J lost 7, with 9 bases in between. Germline CDR1 is MNHNS and CDR2 is SASEGT. CDR3 nucleotide sequence: TGTGCCAGCAGTGAGTTCGTGAGGACCCAGTACTTC. Its protein is CASSEFVRTQYF.

The chain combines TRBV30 with TRBJ2-1; weak D call: TRBD1 (6 bases). Trimming pared 3 bases from V and 10 bases from J, leaving 19 bases between. The CDR3 runs 14 residues. Germline assignment: CDR1 GTSNPN and CDR2 SVGIG (reference sequence). The CDR3 loop is CAWRGQGLVREQFF. Written as DNA, the CDR3 is TGTGCCTGGAGGGGCCAGGGGTTGGTGCGAGAGCAGTTCTTC.

The chain is built from TRBV5-1 and TRBJ1-6; unclear D gene. The V gene lost 2 bases and the J gene lost 10 bases, with 13 bases spanning the gap. This CDR3 contains 14 residues. Germline CDR1 reads SGHRS; CDR2 reads YFSETQ. CDR3 protein: CASSLEGSRSPLHF. The CDR3 nucleotides are TGCGCCAGCAGCTTAGAGGGCTCTAGGTCACCCCTCCACTTT.

This rearrangement joins TRBV7-9 to TRBJ2-2; D not certain. In germline, CDR1 is SEHNR, CDR2 FQNEAQ (reference sequence). CDR3 length: 15 amino acids. Between the trimmed V and J ends, which lost 3 bases and 4 bases, there was a span of 12 bases. The CDR3 protein is CASSFESAPTGELFF. In DNA, the CDR3 is TGTGCCAGCAGCTTTGAATCAGCCCCCACCGGGGAGCTGTTTTTT.

The chain links TRBV5-5 to TRBJ2-6, with TRBD1 matching 8 bases. CDR1 is SGHKS, CDR2 YYEKEE, per germline (reference sequence). The CDR3 totals 17 residues. The trim removed 3 bases at V and 2 bases at J, leaving 7 bases unmatched. CDR3: CASSSPGTGPGANVLTF. In nucleotides, the CDR3 is TGTGCCAGCAGCTCGCCCGGGACAGGCCCTGGGGCCAACGTCCTGACTTTC.

The chain couples TRBV6-5 to TRBJ2-3; TRBD1 agrees at 9 bases. Trimming cost V 6 bases and J 8 bases; bases outside gene matches: 12. In germline, CDR1 is MNHEY, CDR2 SVGAGI. The CDR3 is 15 residues long. As DNA, the CDR3 is TGTGCCAGCAGCCTTACAGGGGGCATGTCTGGTACGCAGTATTTT. Residues: CASSLTGGMSGTQYF.

The chain carries TRBV9 and TRBJ1-1; TRBD1 is a possible D gene (6 bases). The CDR3 is made up of 15 amino acids. From germline, CDR1 is SGDLS and CDR2 YYNGEE. Trimming took off 0 bases at V and 8 bases at J, with 17 bases between the two ends. The CDR3 loop reads CASSVGGYVGQEAFF. CDR3 sequence (DNA): TGTGCCAGCAGCGTAGGGGGGTATGTTGGACAGGAAGCTTTCTTT.

This chain links TRBV5-5 with TRBJ2-6; D remains ambiguous. Germline assignment: CDR1 SGHKS and CDR2 YYEKEE (reference sequence). Trimming shortened V by 0 bases and J by 0 bases, and 1 base separated the two germline ends. There are 14 residues in the CDR3. CDR3 bases: TGTGCCAGCAGCTTGGTCTCTGGGGCCAACGTCCTGACTTTC. Its translation is CASSLVSGANVLTF.

This chain connects TRBV5-1 to TRBJ1-6; the D gene is possibly TRBD1 (5 bases). The CDR3 runs 16 residues. Between the trimmed V and J ends, which lost 3 bases and 7 bases, there was a span of 17 bases. The germline CDR1 and CDR2 sequences are SGHRS and YFSETQ. The DNA for the CDR3 is TGCGCCAGCAGCTCCTCCGGGACGGCGGAAAATTCACCCCTCCACTTT. Amino acid sequence: CASSSSGTAENSPLHF.

This rearrangement joins TRBV2 to TRBJ2-1; TRBD1 might be the D (6 bases). This CDR3 contains 14 residues. V was cut by 2 bases and J by 6 bases, with 11 bases left in between. Germline V gene sequence: CDR1 SNHLY, CDR2 FYNNEI. The CDR3 bases are TGTGCCAGCAGTGAAATACAGGGTTTCAATGAGCAGTTCTTC. It codes for CASSEIQGFNEQFF. The full variable domain, its missing parts supplied by reference TRBV2 and TRBJ2-1, is EPEVTQTPSHQVTQMGQEVILRCVPISNHLYFYWYRQILGQKVEFLVSFYNNEISEKSEIFDDQFSVERPDGSNFTLKIRSTKLEDSAMYFCASSEIQGFNEQFFGPGTRLTVL.

The V and J genes are TRBV2 and TRBJ2-1; D unclear. Trimming left V 2 bases short and J 3 bases short, with 17 bases between. CDR3 length: 17 residues. Germline CDR1 SNHLY, CDR2 FYNNEI. The DNA of the CDR3 is TGTGCCAGCAGTGAATCGCAGGAGCCATATAACTACAATGAGCAGTTCTTC. Protein sequence: CASSESQEPYNYNEQFF.

The V and J genes are TRBV5-1 and TRBJ2-2; the match to TRBD2 covers 7 bases. With V trimmed by 1 base and J by 3 bases, 3 bases remained unmatched. CDR1 SGHRS and CDR2 YFSETQ come from the germline V gene. The CDR3 sequence is 15 residues long. The CDR3 loop reads CASSLLADYTGELFF. CDR3 bases: TGCGCCAGCAGCTTGCTAGCGGACTACACCGGGGAGCTGTTTTTT. The complete variable domain, with remaining parts taken from reference TRBV5-1 and TRBJ2-2, reads KAGVTQTPRYLIKTRGQQVTLSCSPISGHRSVSWYQQTPGQGLQFLFEYFSETQRNKGNFPGRFSGRQFSNSRSEMNVSTLELGDSALYLCASSLLADYTGELFFGEGSRLTVL.